The source of this T cell receptor (beta chain) is a study of T cells after yellow fever vaccination (dated by TCRdb to about 2019). For the wider study: The SMART-Seq v4 Ultra Low Input RNA kit was used to prepare libraries from fractions with low cell numbers. Blood was drawn at multiple timepoints before and after primary and secondary immunization, with bulk PBMC replicates and cell subsets isolated. Two healthy male donors made up the cohort, one aged 18 to 29 years and the other aged 30 to 40 years. To follow T-cell clones before and after primary and booster YFV17D yellow fever vaccination, bulk TCR alpha and beta repertoires were sequenced over time.

Study-wide findings and limitations: The secondary T-cell response was weaker than the primary response but faster, peaking on day 5 instead of day 15. Computational filtering was required because FACS-sorted repertoires could contain abundant contaminating clonotypes from the bulk population. Because the study included only a couple of donors, the extent to which the findings can be generalized is limited. A small fraction of clonotypes showed up in both the CD4 and CD8 compartments, probably as a result of convergent recombination. After the booster, most of the clones that had expanded following primary vaccination were detected again (around 95% of CD4 and 80% to 90% of CD8), which suggests that memory was broadly maintained.

The CDR3, cysteine through phenylalanine, is 12 amino acids long. The kept DNA is CDR3 alone, 36 bases in frame from the first base. The V end loses 0 bases and the J end loses 3 bases, and a stretch of 2 bases separates them. From the germline V gene, CDR1 is SGHDN and CDR2 is FVKESK. Per the publication, the treatment or condition label means: live attenuated yellow fever vaccine strain. At every blood-draw timepoint, two biological replicates of bulk PBMCs were collected. PBMCs were isolated from peripheral blood using a standard Ficoll-Paque protocol. RNA was extracted with TriZol from bulk PBMCs, CD4 and CD8 fractions, and dextramer-positive and dextramer-negative fractions. TCR cDNA was synthesized by 5'RACE template switching, through which a universal primer site and unique molecular identifiers were introduced. Priming for cDNA synthesis came from both the TCR alpha and TCR beta constant segments. Library amplification involved two PCR steps, and the second step added sample barcodes and sequencing adapters. Libraries were sequenced on Illumina HiSeq 2500 (2x100 bp) or NovaSeq (2x150 bp). In the paper's pipeline: Reads were demultiplexed and collapsed into UMI consensus sequences with MIGEC, and V(D)J alignment was performed with MiXCR. Clonotypes responding to the vaccine were identified with edgeR on replicate PBMC samples, with the criteria of FDR below 0.01 and a log2 fold change above 5 up to day 15. CD4 or CD8 identity was assigned to each bulk clonotype according to whether the clonotype was present at higher abundance in the sequenced CD4 repertoire or the sequenced CD8 repertoire. The public reads were reprocessed in TCRdb via fastp at Q25 and MiXCR, keeping in-frame beta chains. Merged by CDR3 protein, the rows form single entries marked with the most common genes and DNA. The V and J calls reflect TCRdb's pipeline rather than the authors' work. For this sample there are a few hundred thousand distinct CDR3 sequences; about 7.8% appear just once. In total, the top ten clones hold approximately 16% of the sample.

Many counts were recorded for this clonotype. It lacks a known antigen. The input lacks base qualities; no much larger clone sits a single base away. The sequenced sample was PBMCs, obtained roughly seven weeks after the first yellow fever vaccination. The chain links TRBV14 with TRBJ1-1, with the D gene not clear enough to name. This TCR came from a man aged 18 to 30 who received the YFV17D yellow fever vaccine. The DNA reads as follows: TGTGCCAGCAGCCAAGAGTACACTGAAGCTTTCTTT. Translated, this gives CASSQEYTEAFF.